These 32 T cell receptor beta chains share one sample of origin, sequenced in a study of T cells in Graves' hyperthyroidism and ophthalmopathy. Regions amplified from RNA transcripts were the TCR beta CDR3 regions. RT-PCR in the first round (using the HTBI primer set) targeted the TCR CDR3. TCRdb recomputed calls from the multiplex PCR reads with MiXCR, one row per CDR3 protein. Of about 600,000 distinct CDR3 sequences in the sample, 13% to 15% are singletons; the top ten hold approximately 12%. Sequencing used blood. These receptors were obtained from a woman between 45 and 60 years old with Graves' ophthalmopathy.

This clonotype was found many times. The chain joins TRBV28 to TRBJ2-2; 11 nucleotides agree with TRBD2. Germline V lookup: CDR1 MDHEN, CDR2 SYDVKM. V shed 6 bases and J 1 base; nucleotides not matched to a gene: 4. The CDR3 is made up of 16 amino acids. CDR3 sequence: CASRPGTSGNTGELFF. DNA for the CDR3: TGTGCCAGCAGACCCGGGACTAGCGGGAACACCGGGGAGCTGTTTTTT.

This clonotype was seen at least ten times. The chain joins TRBV30 to TRBJ2-3; the D is unclear. The CDR3 consists of 11 residues. The germline CDR1 and CDR2 sequences are GTSNPN and SVGIG (reference sequence). Trimming pared 6 bases from V and 0 bases from J, leaving 4 bases between. Written as DNA, the CDR3 is TGTGCCTGTAGTAGCACAGATACGCAGTATTTT. Amino acid sequence: CACSSTDTQYF.

This clonotype was seen repeatedly, ten times or more. The V gene is TRBV6-1, the J gene TRBJ1-1, with a weak D call TRBD1 (5 bases). This CDR3 has 15 amino acids. Germline V gene lookup returns CDR1 MNHNS and CDR2 SASEGT. Trimming took 6 bases from V and 4 from J, leaving 18 bases between them. Written as DNA, the CDR3 is TGTGCCAGCAGCCGACCCACAGGTATGGGCACTGAAGCTTTCTTT. This encodes CASSRPTGMGTEAFF.

In its sample, this clonotype was seen many times. V and J are TRBV11-3 and TRBJ1-1; no clear D gene. The germline CDR1 and CDR2 sequences are SGHNT and YENEEA. Trimming stripped 6 bases from V and 5 bases from J, with 10 bases between. CDR3 length: 12 amino acids. The DNA for the CDR3 is TGTGCCAGCAGAGACGTGGGGACTGAAGCTTTCTTT. This sequence encodes CASRDVGTEAFF.

This clonotype showed up many times. The chain couples TRBV24-1 to TRBJ2-1, with D perhaps matching TRBD2 (6 bases). Germline loops: CDR1 KGHDR, CDR2 SFDVKD. This CDR3 has 15 residues. V was shortened by 0 bases and J by 2 bases, with 7 bases between the two germline ends. The CDR3 protein is CATSDLREPYNEQFF. The CDR3 DNA follows: TGTGCCACCAGTGATTTGCGGGAGCCCTACAATGAGCAGTTCTTC.

A word on this clonotype: The junction and the germline gene differ at one end; a read error may be behind it. V is TRBV7-3 and J is TRBJ2-6; D possibly corresponds to TRBD1 (5 bases). From germline, CDR1 is SGHTA and CDR2 FQGTGA. There are 15 residues in the CDR3. CDR3 sequence: CASSPQGTGANVLSF. The CDR3 DNA reads as TGTGCCAGCAGCCCGCAGGGTACTGGGGCCAACGTCCTGTCTTTC.

In regard to this clonotype: One base away lies a much larger clone, so this may be a sequencing read error. The V call is TRBV7-8, the J call TRBJ2-4; no clear D. Germline V gene data show CDR1 as SGHVS and CDR2 as FQNEAQ. The CDR3 is 14 residues long. CDR3 sequence reads: CASSPVATKNIRYF. The CDR3 DNA is TGTGCCAGCAGCCCCGTGGCTACCAAAAACATTCGGTACTTC.

This clonotype was seen once. Possible read error: a much larger clone is one base away. The chain uses TRBV12-3 or TRBV12-4 and TRBJ2-7; tentatively, D is TRBD1 (5 bases). The CDR3 extends over 13 amino acids. The CDR3 reads CACSPAGNYEQYF. CDR3 DNA: TGTGCCTGCAGTCCGGCAGGGAACTACGAGCAGTACTTC.

Here the CDR3 DNA reads TGCGCCAGCAGCCAAGTTAGGACAGGGACGTCCGAGCAGTACTTC. Encoded protein: CASSQVRTGTSEQYF. V and J are TRBV4-3 and TRBJ2-7; 8 positions match TRBD1. Looked up from germline, CDR1 is LGHNA and CDR2 is YSLEER. The J segment lost 6 bases and the V segment lost 1 base, leaving 8 bases of the junction unmatched. The CDR3 contains 15 residues.

The rearrangement links TRBV19 to TRBJ2-5, with 7 bases fitting TRBD2. The CDR3 consists of 14 residues. The germline CDR1 and CDR2 sequences are LNHDA and SQIVND (reference sequence). V shed 7 bases, J shed 5 bases, and the junction held 10 bases outside the gene matches. In nucleotides, the CDR3 is TGTGCCAGTAACCAGGGACTATTCGGTGAGACCCAGTACTTC. Protein product: CASNQGLFGETQYF.

CDR3 sequence: CASSETGGFYQPQHF. For the CDR3, the DNA is TGTGCCAGCAGTGAGACAGGGGGCTTCTATCAGCCCCAGCATTTT. This chain connects TRBV6-1 to TRBJ1-5; 10 positions match TRBD1. Germline values: CDR1 MNHNS, CDR2 SASEGT. This CDR3 is built from 15 residues. Trimming removed 3 bases from V and 5 bases from J; junction bases left unmatched: 4.

This clonotype appeared many times. V and J are TRBV20-1 and TRBJ2-1, with TRBD1 identical over 9 bases. The CDR3 consists of 17 residues. Germline assignment: CDR1 DFQATT and CDR2 SNEGSKA (reference sequence). J was trimmed by 2 bases and V by 0 bases; bases with no gene match: 8. The CDR3 spells CSARERDRAHAYNEQFF. The CDR3 DNA sequence: TGCAGTGCTAGAGAAAGGGACAGGGCCCACGCCTACAATGAGCAGTTCTTC.

This clonotype was counted at least ten times. The chain is built from TRBV5-6 and TRBJ1-5, with D possibly TRBD1 on 6 matching bases. CDR3 length: 14 residues. Germline V gives CDR1 SGHDT, CDR2 YYEEEE. Trimming removed 3 bases at V and 3 bases at J, with 10 bases between. The CDR3: CASSSQGNNQPQHF. In DNA, the CDR3 is TGTGCCAGCAGCTCACAGGGTAACAATCAGCCCCAGCATTTT.

V and J are TRBV29-1 and TRBJ2-2, with D possibly called TRBD1 or TRBD2 (6 bases each). Trimming removed 7 bases from V and 0 bases from J, with 18 bases in between. Germline V gene sequence: CDR1 SQVTM, CDR2 ANQGSEA. This CDR3 region has 16 residues. The CDR3 sequence: CSGAIGGTTNTGELFF. CDR3 DNA sequence: TGCAGCGGGGCAATTGGCGGGACAACGAACACCGGGGAGCTGTTTTTT.

In this sample, this clonotype turned up many times. The chain joins TRBV30 to TRBJ2-7, with D possibly TRBD1 on 6 matching bases. The CDR3 contains 12 residues. CDR1 and CDR2 (germline): GTSNPN, SVGIG (reference sequence). The ends were cut back, 3 bases at V and 4 bases at J, with 10 bases in the middle. The CDR3: CAWSQGPYEQYF. The CDR3 coding sequence is TGTGCCTGGAGCCAGGGGCCGTACGAGCAGTACTTC.

V usage is TRBV20-1 and J usage is TRBJ2-4; 12 bases are shared with TRBD2. The CDR3 totals 16 residues. The trim removed 5 bases at V and 0 bases at J, leaving 5 bases unmatched. Germline CDR1 is DFQATT and CDR2 is SNEGSKA (reference sequence). The CDR3 region has the DNA TGCAGTGCTGCTAGCGGGAGGGCCGTAGCCAAAAACATTCAGTACTTC. This translates into CSAASGRAVAKNIQYF.

In its sample, this clonotype was seen many times. The CDR3 spells CASSIRGTSIPDTQYF. The DNA for the CDR3 is TGTGCCAGCAGTATTAGGGGGACTAGCATCCCAGATACGCAGTATTTT. The chain recombines TRBV27 with TRBJ2-3; 9 positions agree with TRBD2. CDR3 length: 16 residues. Trimming removed 5 bases from V and 4 bases from J; junction bases left unmatched: 10. Germline lookup yields CDR1 MNHEY and CDR2 SMNVEV (reference sequence).

The chain links TRBV7-6 to TRBJ2-2; a possible D gene is TRBD1 (6 bases). From germline, CDR1 is SGHVS and CDR2 FNYEAQ. The CDR3 has 16 amino acids. Trimming took off 4 bases at V and 3 bases at J, with 15 bases between the two ends. CDR3: CASSSGQRPDTGELFF. CDR3 DNA sequence: TGTGCCAGCAGCTCCGGACAGCGCCCGGACACCGGGGAGCTGTTTTTT.

This clonotype was found a few times. J is TRBJ1-5 and V is TRBV6-2 or TRBV6-3; D gene uncertain. V lost 1 base and J 7 bases, leaving 5 bases between the germline ends. CDR1 is MNHEY, CDR2 SVGEGT, per germline. This CDR3 region has 12 residues. CDR3 sequence reads: CASSYWLQPQHF. CDR3 bases: TGTGCCAGCAGTTACTGGCTCCAGCCCCAGCATTTT.

The CDR3 bases are TGTGCCAGCAGCTTAGGGGCTAGCGGGACCACCTACGAGCAGTACTTC. This encodes CASSLGASGTTYEQYF. The chain recombines TRBV11-3 with TRBJ2-7, with TRBD2 matching over 9 bases. Losses at the gene ends were 1 base for V and 2 bases for J; bases not matched to a gene: 6. From germline, CDR1 is SGHNT and CDR2 YENEEA. CDR3 size: 16 residues. The entire variable domain, with the rest obtained from reference TRBV11-3 and TRBJ2-7, is as follows: EAGVVQSPRYKIIEKKQPVAFWCNPISGHNTLYWYLQNLGQGPELLIRYENEEAVDDSQLPKDRFSAERLKGVDSTLKIQPAELGDSAVYLCASSLGASGTTYEQYFGPGTRLTVT.

This chain links TRBV7-9 with TRBJ1-3; 7 nucleotides align to TRBD1. The CDR3 covers 16 residues. From germline, CDR1 is SEHNR and CDR2 FQNEAQ (reference sequence). The V segment lost 5 bases and the J segment 1 base; nucleotides outside the gene matches: 8. Here the CDR3 DNA reads TGTGCCAGCAGCACCACCGGCAGGGGGTCTGGAAACACCATATATTTT. Translation: CASSTTGRGSGNTIYF.

Comment on this clonotype: This may be a read error: a much more frequent sequence differs by one nucleotide. A read error is likely, as this CDR3 ends without the conserved phenylalanine or tryptophan. V usage is TRBV24-1 and J usage is TRBJ2-1; D may be TRBD2 (6 bases). The germline V gene has CDR1 KGHDR and CDR2 SFDVKD. V lost 9 bases and J 0 bases, leaving 17 bases between the germline ends. The CDR3 has 16 amino acids. The CDR3 region is CATSRTSRSSYNEQFS. The DNA of the CDR3 is TGTGCCACCTCAAGAACTAGCAGGAGCTCCTACAATGAGCAGTTCTCC.

This clonotype was counted ten times or more. The rearrangement links TRBV6-1 to TRBJ2-7, with 11 bases matching TRBD1. Germline V gives CDR1 MNHNS, CDR2 SASEGT. The CDR3 loop spans 14 amino acids. V shed 6 bases, J shed 2 bases, and the junction held 3 bases outside the gene matches. The CDR3, as DNA: TGTGCCAGCAGATGGGGACAGGGGGCCTACGAGCAGTACTTC. Its translation: CASRWGQGAYEQYF.

This clonotype was detected many times. This chain connects TRBV7-8 to TRBJ1-5, with D unresolved. Germline CDR1 SGHVS, CDR2 FQNEAQ. This CDR3 contains 15 residues. V shed 4 bases and J shed 3 bases, with 13 bases lying between them. CDR3 bases: TGTGCCAGCAGCTCATCGCCACAGCCCAATCAGCCCCAGCATTTT. Its protein is CASSSSPQPNQPQHF.

The sample holds many counts of this clonotype. J is TRBJ2-3 and V is TRBV29-1; 8 bases match TRBD2. Germline V CDR1 and CDR2: SQVTM, ANQGSEA. This CDR3 spans 13 amino acids. V lost 5 bases and J lost 5; bases outside the gene matches: 6. CDR3 nucleotides: TGCAGCGTTTTCGCGGGAGGACTAGATACGCAGTATTTT. It encodes CSVFAGGLDTQYF.

This clonotype was detected only a few times. The J gene is TRBJ1-2, the V gene TRBV11-2; D perhaps matches TRBD1 (6 bases). Trimming removed 5 bases at V and 4 bases at J, with 17 bases between. Germline values: CDR1 SGHAT, CDR2 FQNNGV. The CDR3 runs to 15 residues. The CDR3 DNA reads as TGTGCCAGCAGCCTTGTGGGGGGCGAGGCCTATGGCTACACCTTC. Protein sequence: CASSLVGGEAYGYTF.

This clonotype has ten or more counts. The V and J genes are TRBV27 and TRBJ2-5; 10 bases line up with TRBD2. Germline-derived CDR1 and CDR2 are MNHEY and SMNVEV (reference sequence). CDR3 length equals 15 residues. V shed 7 bases and J 4 bases; nucleotides not matched to a gene: 9. The DNA for the CDR3 is TGTGCCAGCACCCCCAGCGGGGGGGGAGGAGAGACCCAGTACTTC. Its protein is CASTPSGGGGETQYF.

This clonotype was seen more than once but under ten times. The rearrangement uses TRBV4-2 and TRBJ2-7; TRBD1 agrees at 8 bases. The CDR3 is 15 residues long. The trim removed 1 base at V and 2 bases at J, leaving 4 bases unmatched. From germline, CDR1 is LGHNA and CDR2 YNFKEQ. The DNA of the CDR3 is TGTGCCAGCAGCCAAGGGGGACAGGAGACCTACGAGCAGTACTTC. Protein: CASSQGGQETYEQYF.

This clonotype showed up just a few times. This chain connects TRBV24-1 to TRBJ2-2, with a tentative D call TRBD1 (6 bases). The CDR3 sequence is 16 residues long. Germline CDR1 KGHDR, CDR2 SFDVKD. V lost 3 bases to trimming and J lost 6 bases, with 16 bases between them. CDR3 nucleotide sequence: TGTGCCACCAGTGATCCAAGGGGGTACTCACCCGGGGAGCTGTTTTTT. Translated: CATSDPRGYSPGELFF.

V and J are TRBV30 and TRBJ2-3, with a weak D call TRBD2 (6 bases). Trimming removed 8 bases at V and 3 bases at J, with 24 bases between. This CDR3 has 16 amino acids. CDR1 and CDR2 from the germline V gene are GTSNPN and SVGIG (reference sequence). For the CDR3, the DNA is TGTGCCGGCCAAACGGGGCTAGCGATAGGAACAGATACGCAGTATTTT. This sequence encodes CAGQTGLAIGTDTQYF.

This clonotype was picked up many times. The V call is TRBV7-2, the J call TRBJ2-1; 10 bases are shared with TRBD2. The CDR3 extends over 17 amino acids. V lost 5 bases, J lost 4 bases, and 11 bases stayed unmatched. In germline, CDR1 is SGHTA, CDR2 FQGNSA. The CDR3 region has the DNA TGTGCCAGCAGCGCTTATACTCTAGCGGGAGATTACAATGAGCAGTTCTTC. This gives the protein CASSAYTLAGDYNEQFF.

Many counts were recorded for this clonotype. The V call is TRBV11-3, the J call TRBJ2-3; D uncertain. This CDR3 has 15 amino acids. With 1 base removed from V and 2 bases from J, the gap between germline ends came to 10 bases. Germline V gene sequence: CDR1 SGHNT, CDR2 YENEEA. DNA for the CDR3: TGTGCCAGCAGCTTAGGACTGCCAGACACAGATACGCAGTATTTT. Translating it yields CASSLGLPDTDTQYF.